These 23 T cell receptor beta chains share one sample of origin, sequenced in a study of brain T cells in children with intractable seizures. Time point: blood from clinic visit 5 months post-surgery; TSC patient then seizure free. The assay was immunoSEQ multiplex PCR, and TCRdb's table has in-frame clones only and misses some. The data hold under 400,000 clones, with nearly 95% observed a single time. The input for sequencing was peripheral blood, taken approximately 5 months after surgery. Source of these receptors: a boy in the first two years of life with tuberous sclerosis and intractable seizures.

The chain couples TRBV5-6 to TRBJ2-1; either TRBD1 or TRBD2 may fit D (5 bases each). V lost 3 bases, J lost 4 bases, and 17 bases lay in between. This CDR3 is 16 amino acids long. In germline, CDR1 is SGHDT, CDR2 YYEEEE. The CDR3 loop reads CASSSAGTPLYNEQFF. The CDR3 bases are TGTGCCAGCAGCTCAGCCGGGACCCCACTGTACAATGAGCAGTTCTTC. Looking up the rest from reference TRBV5-6 and TRBJ2-1 gives the full variable domain: DAGVTQSPTHLIKTRGQQVTLRCSPKSGHDTVSWYQQALGQGPQFIFQYYEEEERQRGNFPDRFSGHQFPNYSSELNVNALLLGDSALYLCASSSAGTPLYNEQFFGPGTRLTVL.

The chain has TRBV20-1 and TRBJ1-3, with unresolved D. CDR1 and CDR2 from the germline V gene are DFQATT and SNEGSKA (reference sequence). This CDR3 region has 16 residues. Trimming shortened V by 3 bases and J by 0 bases, and 15 bases separated the two germline ends. The CDR3 region has the DNA TGCAGTGCTAGTATTTTTTCGTGGCCCTCTGGAAACACCATATATTTT. Translated, it gives CSASIFSWPSGNTIYF.

The V call is TRBV20-1, the J call TRBJ2-1; a possible D gene is TRBD2 (5 bases). The germline gives CDR1 DFQATT, CDR2 SNEGSKA (reference sequence). CDR3 length: 13 residues. Between the trimmed V and J ends, which lost 3 bases and 5 bases, there was a span of 11 bases. CDR3 protein: CSASSWRNNEQFF. As DNA, the CDR3 is TGCAGTGCTAGTAGTTGGAGGAACAATGAGCAGTTCTTC.

This clone has only one observation. CDR3: CASSPGQGVSYEQYF. The CDR3 nucleotides are TGTGCCAGCTCACCCGGACAGGGGGTCTCCTACGAGCAGTACTTC. The rearrangement joins TRBV18 to TRBJ2-7; 10 nucleotides align to TRBD1. This CDR3 is built from 15 residues. V lost 3 bases, J lost 0 bases, and 2 bases stayed unmatched. The germline V gene encodes CDR1 KGHSH and CDR2 LQKENI.

The rearrangement joins TRBV19 to TRBJ2-7; the match to TRBD1 covers 9 bases. Losses at the gene ends were 5 bases for V and 2 bases for J; bases not matched to a gene: 4. This CDR3 region has 14 residues. The germline V gene encodes CDR1 LNHDA and CDR2 SQIVND (reference sequence). The CDR3 DNA reads TGTGCCAGTAGTGGAGGGACAGGGCCCTACGAGCAGTACTTC. Protein sequence: CASSGGTGPYEQYF.

V is TRBV11-2 and J is TRBJ1-1; D gene ambiguous. V shed 1 base and J shed 5 bases, with 8 bases lying between them. CDR3 size: 13 residues. Germline-derived CDR1 and CDR2 are SGHAT and FQNNGV. CDR3 bases: TGTGCCAGCAGCTTAGTCCGGGCAACTGAAGCTTTCTTT. It translates to CASSLVRATEAFF.

The chain uses TRBV6-5 and TRBJ1-3, with D unclear. Per the germline V gene, CDR1 is MNHEY and CDR2 is SVGAGI. V lost 3 bases and J lost 0, with 12 bases in between. The length of the CDR3 is 16 residues. The CDR3 DNA reads TGTGCCAGCAGTTATGGGTTGGCAAGCTCTGGAAACACCATATATTTT. Its translation is CASSYGLASSGNTIYF.

V gene TRBV6-5 combines with J gene TRBJ2-7, with D unresolved. V gave up 7 bases and J gave up 3 bases, with 16 bases separating them. The germline CDR1 and CDR2 sequences are MNHEY and SVGAGI. This CDR3 has 14 amino acids. The CDR3 nucleotides read TGTGCCAGCACCTCCCCCCAGTCCCGCTACGAGCAGTACTTC. It yields the protein CASTSPQSRYEQYF.

This clone has just one count. The chain uses TRBV7-3 and TRBJ2-3, with a tentative D call TRBD2 (5 bases). Per the germline V gene, CDR1 is SGHTA and CDR2 is FQGTGA. The CDR3 runs 16 residues. V was clipped by 2 bases and J by 2 bases, with 14 bases between them. CDR3 amino acids: CASSLGADALTDTQYF. Here the CDR3 DNA reads TGTGCCAGCAGCTTAGGAGCGGATGCCCTCACAGATACGCAGTATTTT.

The V call is TRBV6-5, the J call TRBJ1-6; TRBD1 matches at 7 bases. This CDR3 contains 15 residues. J gave up 5 bases and V 7 bases, and 8 bases lay outside the gene matches. The germline V gene has CDR1 MNHEY and CDR2 SVGAGI. The CDR3 DNA reads as TGTGCCAGCAACTCGCATGGACAGGATAATTCACCCCTCCACTTT. Amino acids: CASNSHGQDNSPLHF.

Notes on this clone: Other DNA sequences from this sample encode an identical CDR3 as well. The J gene is TRBJ2-5, the V gene TRBV7-9, with D perhaps matching TRBD1 (5 bases). V was pared by 6 bases and J by 5 bases, with 7 bases between. Germline V gene lookup returns CDR1 SEHNR and CDR2 FQNEAQ (reference sequence). The CDR3 contains 11 residues. CDR3 nucleotides: TGTGCCAGCAGTCCAGGGGAGACCCAGTACTTC. It encodes CASSPGETQYF.

This chain connects TRBV3-1 (or the pseudogene TRBV3-2) to TRBJ1-3, with D hard to call. The germline gives CDR1 LGHDT, CDR2 YNNKEL (reference sequence). This CDR3 has 15 amino acids. With 6 bases removed from V and 4 bases from J, the gap between germline ends came to 16 bases. The CDR3 here is CASSHSGNLGNTIYF. The CDR3 DNA sequence: TGTGCCAGCAGTCATTCCGGAAATTTGGGAAACACCATATATTTT.

The V and J genes are TRBV19 and TRBJ1-1; 7 bases fit TRBD1. Per the germline V gene, CDR1 is LNHDA and CDR2 is SQIVND (reference sequence). CDR3 size: 12 residues. V trimming: 11 bases; J trimming: 4 bases; junction bases outside the gene matches: 7. The CDR3 DNA reads as TGTGCCGCAGCACAGGGGAGCACTGAAGCTTTCTTT. Amino acids: CAAAQGSTEAFF.

The J gene is TRBJ1-5, the V gene TRBV28; D unresolved. There are 14 residues in the CDR3. With 7 bases removed from V and 0 bases from J, the gap between germline ends came to 10 bases. Germline-derived CDR1 and CDR2 are MDHEN and SYDVKM. The CDR3 here is CASNVGISNQPQHF. CDR3 sequence (DNA): TGTGCCAGCAACGTAGGGATTAGCAATCAGCCCCAGCATTTT.

V gene TRBV25-1 combines with J gene TRBJ2-7, with 7 bases matching TRBD1. The length of the CDR3 is 13 residues. Losses at the gene ends were 5 bases for V and 7 bases for J; bases not matched to a gene: 8. Per the germline V gene, CDR1 is MGHDK and CDR2 is SYGVNS. DNA for the CDR3: TGTGCCAGCAGTCGACAGGGATTAGGGGAGCAGTACTTC. Encoded protein: CASSRQGLGEQYF.

The rearrangement uses TRBV15 and TRBJ2-1; 8 bases are shared with TRBD2. The ends lost 0 bases at V and 4 bases at J; junction bases unmatched: 14. The CDR3 contains 19 residues. Germline V lookup: CDR1 LNHNV, CDR2 YYDKDF (reference sequence). The CDR3 region has the DNA TGTGCCACCAGCAGAGATCATGTGAGCGGGGGCAACCCATACAATGAGCAGTTCTTC. Translation gives CATSRDHVSGGNPYNEQFF.

This clone is a singleton in its sample. The chain carries TRBV30 and TRBJ1-5; 7 nucleotides line up with TRBD1. Germline V gene data show CDR1 as GTSNPN and CDR2 as SVGIG (reference sequence). This CDR3 has 15 amino acids. Trimming cost V 5 bases and J 4 bases; bases outside gene matches: 11. The CDR3 sequence: CAWAQGGQRNQPQHF. In DNA, the CDR3 is TGTGCCTGGGCGCAAGGGGGACAGCGAAATCAGCCCCAGCATTTT.

The genes are TRBV20-1 and TRBJ2-7; the D gene is possibly TRBD2 (5 bases). This CDR3 has 14 amino acids. CDR1 and CDR2 from the germline V gene are DFQATT and SNEGSKA (reference sequence). With 3 bases removed from V and 5 bases from J, the gap between germline ends came to 17 bases. CDR3 DNA: TGCAGTGCTAGTATACTAGGGTTTAGAAACGAGCAGTACTTC. The encoded protein is CSASILGFRNEQYF.

The chain has TRBV19 and TRBJ2-3; D unclear. Trimming took 0 bases from V and 2 from J, leaving 3 bases between them. The CDR3 totals 13 residues. Germline V CDR1 and CDR2: LNHDA, SQIVND (reference sequence). The CDR3 nucleotides are TGTGCCAGTAGTATAGACGACACAGATACGCAGTATTTT. This sequence encodes CASSIDDTDTQYF.

V usage is TRBV5-4 and J usage is TRBJ1-4, with 7 bases that match TRBD1. The CDR3 consists of 13 residues. CDR1 is SGHNT, CDR2 YYREEE, per germline (reference sequence). The junction had 3 bases not matched to a gene; V was cut back by 3 bases and J by 7 bases. CDR3 nucleotides: TGTGCCAGCAGCTACGGGACAGCTGAAAAACTGTTTTTT. Translated, it gives CASSYGTAEKLFF.

The genes are TRBV19 and TRBJ1-3; no clear D. The ends were cut back, 5 bases at V and 5 bases at J, with 13 bases in the middle. The CDR3 is 14 amino acids. Germline-derived CDR1 and CDR2 are LNHDA and SQIVND (reference sequence). Written as DNA, the CDR3 is TGTGCCAGTAGTCCGACAATTGAACGAAACACCATATATTTT. It is translated as CASSPTIERNTIYF.

V is TRBV10-1 and J is TRBJ2-7, with unresolved D. CDR1 WNHNN and CDR2 SYGVQD come from the germline V gene (reference sequence). V was cut by 0 bases and J by 2 bases, with 5 bases left in between. CDR3 length equals 13 residues. In DNA form, the CDR3 reads TGCGCCAGCAGTGAGTCAGGAACCTACGAGCAGTACTTC. Residues: CASSESGTYEQYF.

The chain employs TRBV19 and TRBJ2-3; 9 nucleotides agree with TRBD2. Germline assignment: CDR1 LNHDA and CDR2 SQIVND (reference sequence). This CDR3 contains 15 residues. V shed 6 bases, J shed 4 bases, and the junction held 8 bases outside the gene matches. The CDR3 region is CASSNGRGGPDTQYF. The DNA for the CDR3 is TGTGCCAGTAGCAACGGGCGGGGGGGTCCAGATACGCAGTATTTT.